The clone carrying this TCR beta chain has a single count. The antigen is undetermined. The data derive from a study of T cell responses to AZD1222 COVID-19 vaccine. The repertoire was sequenced with immunoSEQ multiplex PCR; TCRdb's copy has only in-frame clones and lacks some. Of about 150,000 clones in the sample, 91% were seen once. Study-wide results and limits: Spike-specific TCR breadth and depth went up after people got two AZD1222 doses.

The CDR3 consists of 13 residues. CDR1 and CDR2 from the germline V gene are MNHEY and SMNVEV (reference sequence). V gave up 3 bases and J gave up 11 bases; unmatched junction bases: 7. The specimen comprised peripheral blood, sampled on day 0 of AZD1222 vaccination. The origin of this receptor is an adult in good health. The chain couples TRBV27 to TRBJ1-5, with 7 bases aligning to TRBD1. The CDR3: CASSFHDRATQHF. CDR3 DNA: TGTGCCAGCAGTTTTCACGACAGGGCGACCCAGCATTTT.